This entry concerns a single TCR beta chain. The antigen remains undetermined. One base away lies a much larger clone, so this may be a sequencing read error. The entry originates in a study of early T cells in non-severe SARS-CoV-2 infection. Study details: The study sequenced bulk RNA from unsorted whole blood, with chains unpaired. Study observations and caveats: A preference for anti-spike CD8 responses marked VDJdb matching, which missed private and CD4 specificities.

Tagging with unique molecular identifiers was applied to individual cDNA molecules. Using its own MiXCR run on the 5' RACE reads, TCRdb lists one record per CDR3 protein. The sample includes 60,000 to 75,000 distinct CDR3 sequences, 10% of them seen just once. The TCR originated in an adult who was a healthcare worker with PCR-confirmed SARS-CoV-2 infection or an uninfected control (not recorded which). Sequencing was performed on whole blood, taken at baseline.

This chain's CDR3 is CASSQENRDSHTDTQYF. The CDR3 region has the DNA TGTGCCAGCAGCCAAGAAAACAGGGACTCACACACAGATACGCAGTATTTT. The chain recombines TRBV4-2 with TRBJ2-3; D may correspond to TRBD1 or TRBD2 (6 bases each). The ends were cut back, 0 bases at V and 2 bases at J, with 15 bases in the middle. The germline gives CDR1 LGHNA, CDR2 YNFKEQ. The CDR3 extends over 17 amino acids.